One TCR beta chain is described in this entry. The data were obtained in a study of blood T cells in healthy people across ages. Study overall: Capturing about one barcoded beta molecule per two T cells was achieved by template switching.

A second about 7 to 11 cycle PCR used barcoded and J-beta primers. A template-switch adaptor containing 12 random nucleotides labeled each cDNA molecule. MiXCR, applied by TCRdb to the 5' RACE reads, yields one record per CDR3 protein. The sample has 650,000 or so distinct CDR3 sequences, about 50% seen once; the top ten hold 13%. The CDR3 loop spans 15 amino acids. Germline V gives CDR1 MNHEY, CDR2 SVGAGI. Samples had at least 6.5 million PBMCs isolated from them. Material: blood. The receptor was isolated from a woman of 80 years or more in good health. This chain joins TRBV6-5 and TRBJ2-7, with 8 bases identical to TRBD1. The DNA end is more similar to TRBJ2-5, so the J call may be wrong. This CDR3 is CASSYTQGAGETQYF. The CDR3 region has the DNA TGTGCCAGCAGTTACACCCAGGGGGCGGGAGAGACCCAGTACTTC.